These 9 T cell receptor beta chains were sequenced from one sample in a study of blood T cells in healthy people across ages. A second about 7 to 12 cycle PCR used barcoded and J-beta primers. TCRdb called the 5' RACE reads again in MiXCR, with one record for every CDR3 protein. In the table there are around 1,900,000 distinct CDR3 sequences, about 39% of which are singletons. Material for sequencing was blood. Receptor source: a human donor in good health.

The chain combines TRBV12-3 or TRBV12-4 with TRBJ1-2, with D tentatively TRBD1 (6 bases). The ends were cut back, 3 bases at V and 7 bases at J, with 12 bases in the middle. The CDR3 extends over 13 amino acids. This CDR3 is CASSLWGQGGYTF. The CDR3 DNA is TGTGCCAGCAGTTTGTGGGGGCAGGGTGGCTACACCTTC.

CDR3: CASSLQGAFEAFF. The DNA for the CDR3 is TGTGCCAGCAGCTTGCAGGGGGCCTTTGAAGCTTTCTTT. The chain employs TRBV5-4 and TRBJ1-1; 8 bases are a match to TRBD1. Germline V lookup: CDR1 SGHNT, CDR2 YYREEE (reference sequence). V lost 1 base and J lost 7; bases outside the gene matches: 3. The CDR3 is 13 amino acids.

The table lists this clonotype with a few counts. The chain links TRBV7-2 to TRBJ1-5; D unclear. Trimming took off 5 bases at V and 2 bases at J, with 13 bases between the two ends. CDR1 is SGHTA and CDR2 is FQGNSA in the germline V gene. The CDR3 totals 15 residues. In DNA form, the CDR3 reads TGTGCCAGCAGCCCGGGTGTTTGGGGCAATCAGCCCCAGCATTTT. Translation gives CASSPGVWGNQPQHF.

The gene calls are TRBV6-6 and TRBJ1-2; D is uncertain. Germline CDR1 MNHNY, CDR2 SVGAGI (reference sequence). Trimming removed 3 bases from V and 7 bases from J, with 15 bases in between. The CDR3 length is 14 residues. DNA of the CDR3: TGTGCCAGCAGTTATTCCCGACAAGAATCTGGCTACACCTTC. Its translation is CASSYSRQESGYTF.

This chain joins TRBV20-1 and TRBJ2-1, with 11 bases aligning to TRBD2. From germline, CDR1 is DFQATT and CDR2 SNEGSKA (reference sequence). After removal of 6 bases from V and 7 bases from J, the junction contained 8 bases not matched to a gene. The CDR3 spans 14 residues. In DNA form, the CDR3 reads TGCAGTGCGCTCCTAGCGGGGGGTAGAAATGAGCAGTTCTTC. This encodes CSALLAGGRNEQFF.

V gene TRBV5-6 combines with J gene TRBJ1-2, with 8 bases identical to TRBD1. V was pared by 0 bases and J by 4 bases, with 11 bases of the junction left unmatched. The germline V gene has CDR1 SGHDT and CDR2 YYEEEE. The CDR3 totals 17 residues. The DNA of the CDR3 is TGTGCCAGCAGCTTGGTGGGGACAGGTGGTAGAGTCTATGGCTACACCTTC. As protein: CASSLVGTGGRVYGYTF.

V gene TRBV6-1 combines with J gene TRBJ2-1, with D unresolved. The CDR3 length is 15 residues. V was shortened by 6 bases and J by 0 bases, with 12 bases between the two germline ends. Germline V gene lookup returns CDR1 MNHNS and CDR2 SASEGT. CDR3 sequence (DNA): TGTGCCAGCAGGAAGGACCCCGTCTCCTACAATGAGCAGTTCTTC. This encodes CASRKDPVSYNEQFF.

The J gene is TRBJ2-7, the V gene TRBV6-2 or TRBV6-3; TRBD1 aligns across 10 bases. V shed 5 bases and J 3 bases; nucleotides not matched to a gene: 7. The CDR3 is 15 residues long. Germline V gives CDR1 MNHEY, CDR2 SVGEGT. This CDR3 is CASSNDRGHVYEQYF. The CDR3 bases are TGTGCCAGCAGTAACGACAGGGGGCATGTCTACGAGCAGTACTTC.

In this sample, this clonotype turned up a few times. The chain carries TRBV9 and TRBJ2-7; a possible D gene is TRBD1 (5 bases). This CDR3 contains 14 residues. The V end was cut by 4 bases, the J end by 6 bases, with 17 bases between. Germline V CDR1 and CDR2: SGDLS, YYNGEE. The CDR3 spells CASSPRQIPLEQYF. In DNA, the CDR3 is TGTGCCAGCAGCCCCCGACAGATTCCCCTCGAGCAGTACTTC.